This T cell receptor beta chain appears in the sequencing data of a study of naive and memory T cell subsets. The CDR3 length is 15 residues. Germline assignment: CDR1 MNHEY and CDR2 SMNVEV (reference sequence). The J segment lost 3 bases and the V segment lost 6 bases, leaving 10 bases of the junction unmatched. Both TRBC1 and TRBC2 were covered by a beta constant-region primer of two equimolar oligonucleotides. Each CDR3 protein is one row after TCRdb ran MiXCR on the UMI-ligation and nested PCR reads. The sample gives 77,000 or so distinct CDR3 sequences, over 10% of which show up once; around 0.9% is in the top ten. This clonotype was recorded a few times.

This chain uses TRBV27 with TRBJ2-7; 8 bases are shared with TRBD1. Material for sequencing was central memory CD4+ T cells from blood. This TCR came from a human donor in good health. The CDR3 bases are TGTGCCAGCAGCCCCCGACGACAGGGGTACTACGAGCAGTACTTC. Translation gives CASSPRRQGYYEQYF.